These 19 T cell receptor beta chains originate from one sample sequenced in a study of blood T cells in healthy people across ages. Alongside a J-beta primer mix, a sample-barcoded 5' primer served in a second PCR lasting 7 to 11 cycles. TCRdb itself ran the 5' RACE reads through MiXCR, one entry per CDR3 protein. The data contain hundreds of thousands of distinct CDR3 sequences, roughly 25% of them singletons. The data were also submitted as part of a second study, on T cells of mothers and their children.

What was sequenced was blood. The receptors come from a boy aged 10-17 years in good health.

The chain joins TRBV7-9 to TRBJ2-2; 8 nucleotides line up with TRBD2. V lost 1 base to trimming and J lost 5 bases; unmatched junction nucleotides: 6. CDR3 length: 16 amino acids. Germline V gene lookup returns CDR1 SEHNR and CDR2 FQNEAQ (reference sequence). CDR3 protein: CASSLDLAGYTGELFF. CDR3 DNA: TGTGCCAGCAGCTTAGACTTAGCGGGATATACCGGGGAGCTGTTTTTT.

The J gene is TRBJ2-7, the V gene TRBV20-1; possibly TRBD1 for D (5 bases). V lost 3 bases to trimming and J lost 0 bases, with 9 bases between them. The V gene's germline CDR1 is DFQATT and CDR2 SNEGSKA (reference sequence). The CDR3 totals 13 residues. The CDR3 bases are TGCAGTGCTAGGGGGCTGAGCTCCTACGAGCAGTACTTC. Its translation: CSARGLSSYEQYF.

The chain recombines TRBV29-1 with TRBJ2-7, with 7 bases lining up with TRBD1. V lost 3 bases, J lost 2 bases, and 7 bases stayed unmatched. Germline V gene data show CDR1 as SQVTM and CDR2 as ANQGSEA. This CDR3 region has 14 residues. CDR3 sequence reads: CSVEEDRRPYEQYF. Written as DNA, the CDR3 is TGCAGCGTTGAGGAGGACAGGCGACCCTACGAGCAGTACTTC.

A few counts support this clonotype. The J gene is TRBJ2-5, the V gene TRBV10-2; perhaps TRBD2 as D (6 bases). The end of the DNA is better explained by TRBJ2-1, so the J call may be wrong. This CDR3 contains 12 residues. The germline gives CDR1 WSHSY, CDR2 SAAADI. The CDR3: CASSEGLAVQFF. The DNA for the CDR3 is TGCGCCAGCAGTGAAGGGTTAGCGGTTCAGTTCTTC.

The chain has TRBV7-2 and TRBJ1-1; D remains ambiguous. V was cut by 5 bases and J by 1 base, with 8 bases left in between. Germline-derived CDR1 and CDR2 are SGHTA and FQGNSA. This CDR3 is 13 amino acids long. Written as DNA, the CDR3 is TGTGCCAGCAGCCCGCCACGGAACACTGAAGCTTTCTTT. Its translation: CASSPPRNTEAFF.

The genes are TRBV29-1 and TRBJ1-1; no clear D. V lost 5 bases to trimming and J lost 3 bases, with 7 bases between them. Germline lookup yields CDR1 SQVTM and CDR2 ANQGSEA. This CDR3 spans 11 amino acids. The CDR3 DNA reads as TGCAGCGTTAAGGATTACACTGAAGCTTTCTTT. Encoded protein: CSVKDYTEAFF.

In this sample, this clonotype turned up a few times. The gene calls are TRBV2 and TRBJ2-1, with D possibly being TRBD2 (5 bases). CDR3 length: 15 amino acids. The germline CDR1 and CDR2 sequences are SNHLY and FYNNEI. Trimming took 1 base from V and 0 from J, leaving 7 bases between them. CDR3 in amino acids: CASSEGAGSYNEQFF. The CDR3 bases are TGTGCCAGCAGTGAAGGGGCGGGCTCCTACAATGAGCAGTTCTTC.

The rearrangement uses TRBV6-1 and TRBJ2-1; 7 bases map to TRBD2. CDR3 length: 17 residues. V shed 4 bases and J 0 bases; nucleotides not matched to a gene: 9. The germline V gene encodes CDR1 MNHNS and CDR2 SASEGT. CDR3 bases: TGTGCCAGCAGTGGGGGCGGGAGACCCTCCTCCTACAATGAGCAGTTCTTC. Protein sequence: CASSGGGRPSSYNEQFF.

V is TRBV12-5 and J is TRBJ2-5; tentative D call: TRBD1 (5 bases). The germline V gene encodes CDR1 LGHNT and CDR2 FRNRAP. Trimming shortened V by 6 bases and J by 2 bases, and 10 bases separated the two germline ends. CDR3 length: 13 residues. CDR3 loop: CASGPDSQETQYF. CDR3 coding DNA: TGTGCTAGTGGCCCAGACAGTCAAGAGACCCAGTACTTC.

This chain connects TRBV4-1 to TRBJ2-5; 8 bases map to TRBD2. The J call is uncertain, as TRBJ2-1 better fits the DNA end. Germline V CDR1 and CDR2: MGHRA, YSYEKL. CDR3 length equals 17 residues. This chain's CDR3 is CASSQVRASGLEYEQFF. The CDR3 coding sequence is TGCGCCAGCAGCCAAGTCAGGGCTAGCGGGTTGGAATATGAGCAGTTCTTC.

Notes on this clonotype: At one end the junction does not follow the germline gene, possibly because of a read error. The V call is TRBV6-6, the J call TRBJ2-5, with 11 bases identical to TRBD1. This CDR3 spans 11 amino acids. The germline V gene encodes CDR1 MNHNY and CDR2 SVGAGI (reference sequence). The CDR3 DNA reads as TGTGCCAGCAGTTCCGGACAGGGGGCCGACTTC. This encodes CASSSGQGADF.

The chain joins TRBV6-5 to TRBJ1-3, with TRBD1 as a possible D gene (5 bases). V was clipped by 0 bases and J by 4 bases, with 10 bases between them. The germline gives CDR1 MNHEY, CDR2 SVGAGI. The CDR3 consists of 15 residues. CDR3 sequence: CASSYSAGQGNTIYF. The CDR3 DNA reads TGTGCCAGCAGTTACTCGGCAGGGCAAGGAAACACCATATATTTT.

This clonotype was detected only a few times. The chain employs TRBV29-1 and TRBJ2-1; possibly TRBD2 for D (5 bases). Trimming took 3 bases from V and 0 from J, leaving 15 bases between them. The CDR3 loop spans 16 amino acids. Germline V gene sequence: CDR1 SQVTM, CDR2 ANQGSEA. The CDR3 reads CSVDSLAPSSYNEQFF. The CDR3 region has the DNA TGCAGCGTTGATAGCCTAGCCCCGAGCTCCTACAATGAGCAGTTCTTC.

The CDR3 DNA is TGTGCCAGCAGCGGGGGGGCTGGAGGGGTTCGGGAGACCCAGTACTTC. The encoded protein is CASSGGAGGVRETQYF. V usage is TRBV5-6 and J usage is TRBJ2-5; TRBD2 might be the D (7 bases). Trimming took off 4 bases at V and 5 bases at J, with 21 bases between the two ends. CDR3 size: 16 residues. Per germline, CDR1 SGHDT and CDR2 YYEEEE.

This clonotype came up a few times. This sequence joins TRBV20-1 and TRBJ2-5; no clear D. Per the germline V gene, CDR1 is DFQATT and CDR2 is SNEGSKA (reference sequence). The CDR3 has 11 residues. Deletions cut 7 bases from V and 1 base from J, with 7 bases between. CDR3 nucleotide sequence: TGCAGTGGGCTAACCCAAGAGACCCAGTACTTC. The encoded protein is CSGLTQETQYF.

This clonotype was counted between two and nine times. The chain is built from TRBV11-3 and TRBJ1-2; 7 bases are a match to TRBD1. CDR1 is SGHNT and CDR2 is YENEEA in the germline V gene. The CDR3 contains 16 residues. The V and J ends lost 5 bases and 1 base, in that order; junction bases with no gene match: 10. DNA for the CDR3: TGTGCCAGCAGCCAGGGTGGAGGGGGCGGTAACTATGGCTACACCTTC. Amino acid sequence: CASSQGGGGGNYGYTF.

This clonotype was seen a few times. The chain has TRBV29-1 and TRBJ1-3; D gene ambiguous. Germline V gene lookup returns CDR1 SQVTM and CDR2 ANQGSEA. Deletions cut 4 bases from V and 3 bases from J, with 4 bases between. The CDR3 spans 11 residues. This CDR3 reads CSVGFGNTIYF. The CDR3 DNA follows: TGCAGCGTTGGTTTTGGAAACACCATATATTTT.

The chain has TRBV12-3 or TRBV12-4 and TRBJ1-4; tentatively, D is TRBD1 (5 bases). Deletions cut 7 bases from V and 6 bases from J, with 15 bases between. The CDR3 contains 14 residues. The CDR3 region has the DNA TGTGCCAGCACCCTGGGCGTCAGGGATGAAAAACTGTTTTTT. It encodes CASTLGVRDEKLFF.

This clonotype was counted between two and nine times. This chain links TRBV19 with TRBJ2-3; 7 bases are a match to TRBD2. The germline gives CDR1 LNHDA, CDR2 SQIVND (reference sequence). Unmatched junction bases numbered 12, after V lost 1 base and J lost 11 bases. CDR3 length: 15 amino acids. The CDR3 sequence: CASSIGFTGGPRQYF. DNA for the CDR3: TGTGCCAGTAGTATAGGGTTTACGGGAGGCCCAAGGCAGTATTTT.